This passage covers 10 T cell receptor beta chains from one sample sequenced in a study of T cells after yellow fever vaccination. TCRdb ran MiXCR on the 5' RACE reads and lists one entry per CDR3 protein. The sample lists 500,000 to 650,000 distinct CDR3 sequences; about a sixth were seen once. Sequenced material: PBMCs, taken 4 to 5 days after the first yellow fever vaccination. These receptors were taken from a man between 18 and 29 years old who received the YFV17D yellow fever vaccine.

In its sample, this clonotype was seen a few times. The CDR3 region is CSAKGQGVNIQYF. CDR3 coding DNA: TGCAGTGCAAAGGGACAGGGGGTAAACATTCAGTACTTC. The chain combines TRBV20-1 with TRBJ2-4; 11 bases are a match to TRBD1. V gave up 6 bases and J gave up 6 bases; unmatched junction bases: 4. This CDR3 region has 13 residues. The germline V gene encodes CDR1 DFQATT and CDR2 SNEGSKA (reference sequence).

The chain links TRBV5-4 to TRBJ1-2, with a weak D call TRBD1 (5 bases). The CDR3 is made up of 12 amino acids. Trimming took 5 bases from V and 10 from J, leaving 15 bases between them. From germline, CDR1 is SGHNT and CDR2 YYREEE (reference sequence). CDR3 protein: CASSKSPGLYTF. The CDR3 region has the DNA TGTGCCAGCAGTAAAAGCCCGGGACTCTACACCTTC.

This CDR3 reads CASRLDGNYGYTF. CDR3 nucleotides: TGTGCCAGCAGACTTGACGGCAACTATGGCTACACCTTC. The chain couples TRBV7-2 to TRBJ1-2; D gene uncertain. Germline values: CDR1 SGHTA, CDR2 FQGNSA. The V and J ends lost 6 bases and 2 bases respectively, with 10 bases between them. The CDR3 contains 13 residues.

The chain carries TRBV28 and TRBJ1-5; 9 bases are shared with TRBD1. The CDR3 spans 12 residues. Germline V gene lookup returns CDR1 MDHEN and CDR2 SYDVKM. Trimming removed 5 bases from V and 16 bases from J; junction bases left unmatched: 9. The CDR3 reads CASSAVGTGRHF. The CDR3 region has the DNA TGTGCCAGCAGTGCGGTTGGGACAGGGCGACATTTT.

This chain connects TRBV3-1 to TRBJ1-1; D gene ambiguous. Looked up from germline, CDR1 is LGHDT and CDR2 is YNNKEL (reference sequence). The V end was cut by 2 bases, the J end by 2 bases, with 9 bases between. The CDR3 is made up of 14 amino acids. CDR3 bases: TGTGCCAGCAGCCAATCAGGCGTTAACACTGAAGCTTTCTTT. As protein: CASSQSGVNTEAFF.

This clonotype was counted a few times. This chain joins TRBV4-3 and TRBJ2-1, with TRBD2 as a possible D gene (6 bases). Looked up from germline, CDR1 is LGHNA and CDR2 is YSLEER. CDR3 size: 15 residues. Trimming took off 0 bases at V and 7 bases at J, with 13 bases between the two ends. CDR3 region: CASSQDGTVGNEQFF. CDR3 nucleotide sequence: TGCGCCAGCAGCCAAGATGGGACTGTGGGGAATGAGCAGTTCTTC.

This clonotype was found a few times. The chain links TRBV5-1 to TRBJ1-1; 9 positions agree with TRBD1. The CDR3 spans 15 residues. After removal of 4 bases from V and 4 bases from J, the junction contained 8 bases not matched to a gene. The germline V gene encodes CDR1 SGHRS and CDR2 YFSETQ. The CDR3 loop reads CASSPTTGGPTEAFF. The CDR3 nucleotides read TGCGCCAGCAGCCCGACGACAGGGGGTCCCACTGAAGCTTTCTTT. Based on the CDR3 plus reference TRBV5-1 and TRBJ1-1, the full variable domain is KAGVTQTPRYLIKTRGQQVTLSCSPISGHRSVSWYQQTPGQGLQFLFEYFSETQRNKGNFPGRFSGRQFSNSRSEMNVSTLELGDSALYLCASSPTTGGPTEAFFGQGTRLTVV.

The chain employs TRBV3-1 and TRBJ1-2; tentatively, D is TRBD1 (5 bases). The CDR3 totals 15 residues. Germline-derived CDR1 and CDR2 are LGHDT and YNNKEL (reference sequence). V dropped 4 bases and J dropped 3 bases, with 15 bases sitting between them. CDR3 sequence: CASSPGTRGHYGYTF. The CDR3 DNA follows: TGTGCCAGCAGCCCCGGAACGCGGGGCCACTATGGCTACACCTTC.

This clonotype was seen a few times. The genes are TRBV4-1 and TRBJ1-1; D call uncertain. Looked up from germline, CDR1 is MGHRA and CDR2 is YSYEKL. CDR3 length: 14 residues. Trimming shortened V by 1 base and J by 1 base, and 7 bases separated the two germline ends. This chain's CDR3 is CASSQADKNTEAFF. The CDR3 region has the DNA TGCGCCAGCAGCCAAGCCGATAAGAACACTGAAGCTTTCTTT.

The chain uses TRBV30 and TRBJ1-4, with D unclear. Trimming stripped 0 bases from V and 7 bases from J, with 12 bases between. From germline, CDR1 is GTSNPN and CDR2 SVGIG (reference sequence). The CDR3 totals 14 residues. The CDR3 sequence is CAWSVPGLGEKLFF. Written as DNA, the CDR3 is TGTGCCTGGAGTGTACCCGGCCTTGGTGAAAAACTGTTTTTT.